The 4 T cell receptor beta chains in this list originate from one sample, sequenced in a study of blood T cell repertoires in COVID-19. The repertoire was sequenced with immunoSEQ multiplex PCR; TCRdb's copy has only in-frame clones and lacks some. Among over 250,000 clones, around 87% were seen once, and the ten largest hold roughly 5.2%. The sample comprised PBMCs or T cells enriched from blood (not recorded which). The receptors shown here come from a woman between 25 and 40 years old who had recovered from COVID-19.

The gene calls are TRBV19 and TRBJ1-2; no clear D. From germline, CDR1 is LNHDA and CDR2 SQIVND (reference sequence). The CDR3 is made up of 12 amino acids. Trimming pared 5 bases from V and 7 bases from J, leaving 11 bases between. The CDR3 is CASSVGGPGYTF. CDR3 DNA sequence: TGTGCCAGTAGTGTCGGAGGGCCTGGCTACACCTTC. Full variable domain (rest looked up from reference TRBV19 and TRBJ1-2): DGGITQSPKYLFRKEGQNVTLSCEQNLNHDAMYWYRQDPGQGLRLIYYSQIVNDFQKGDIAEGYSVSREKKESFPLTVTSAQKNPTAFYLCASSVGGPGYTFGSGTRLTVV.

The chain links TRBV7-9 to TRBJ2-7, with 7 bases fitting TRBD1. The germline CDR1 and CDR2 sequences are SEHNR and FQNEAQ (reference sequence). The CDR3 length is 13 residues. Trimming cost V 3 bases and J 2 bases; bases outside gene matches: 1. The CDR3 spells CASSFDRAYEQYF. The DNA of the CDR3 is TGTGCCAGCAGCTTTGACAGGGCCTACGAGCAGTACTTC.

This sequence joins TRBV2 and TRBJ1-2; D may be TRBD1 (5 bases). Trimming cost V 2 bases and J 3 bases, with 16 bases left between them. Germline-derived CDR1 and CDR2 are SNHLY and FYNNEI. The CDR3 extends over 16 amino acids. CDR3 nucleotide sequence: TGTGCCAGCAGTGAAATGGGGCAGGTCACTTACTATGGCTACACCTTC. Translated: CASSEMGQVTYYGYTF.

This clone was seen a handful of times. The CDR3 DNA follows: TGTGCCAGCAGCTTAGACCGTCTTGGGGACAGGGGCACCGGGGAGCTGTTTTTT. Its protein product is CASSLDRLGDRGTGELFF. The chain has TRBV7-8 and TRBJ2-2; TRBD1 matches at 10 bases. This CDR3 has 18 residues. The V gene's germline CDR1 is SGHVS and CDR2 FQNEAQ. Losses at the gene ends were 1 base for V and 4 bases for J; bases not matched to a gene: 9.